The 21 T cell receptor beta chains below come from one sample, sequenced in a study of response to subunit inactivated influenza vaccine (dated 2018 in TCRdb). Libraries were constructed by RT-PCR. The data were produced on an Illumina HiSeq 2500. TCRdb passed the public sequencing reads through fastp at Q25 and MiXCR, retaining productive beta sequences. Merged by CDR3 protein, the rows form single entries marked with the most common genes and DNA. The sample table contains 650,000 to 700,000 distinct CDR3 sequences; only one count was recorded for approximately 14% of them. The ten largest make up around a tenth of the sample. Sequencing used PBMCs from blood, obtained roughly 13 days after vaccination. These receptors were taken from a man in his forties or fifties who received an inactivated influenza vaccine. Donor details come from another sample of the same person, matched by shared clones.

The table lists this clonotype with a few counts. The chain carries TRBV24-1 and TRBJ2-7, with a possible D match to TRBD2 (5 bases). Germline assignment: CDR1 KGHDR and CDR2 SFDVKD. The CDR3 spans 14 residues. Trimming shortened V by 3 bases and J by 6 bases, and 14 bases separated the two germline ends. The CDR3: CATSDGRERVEQYF. The DNA for the CDR3 is TGTGCCACCAGTGATGGCAGAGAGAGGGTCGAGCAGTACTTC.

The gene calls are TRBV7-9 and TRBJ2-5, with a possible D match to TRBD1 (6 bases). This CDR3 has 14 amino acids. Germline V gene data show CDR1 as SEHNR and CDR2 as FQNEAQ (reference sequence). The ends were cut back, 1 base at V and 3 bases at J, with 9 bases in the middle. The CDR3 sequence: CASSLGTVEETQYF. The CDR3 DNA follows: TGTGCCAGCAGCTTAGGGACAGTTGAAGAGACCCAGTACTTC.

This clonotype came up a few times. The chain employs TRBV12-3 or TRBV12-4 and TRBJ1-5; 11 bases align to TRBD1. The CDR3 covers 15 residues. J was trimmed by 4 bases and V by 6 bases; bases with no gene match: 5. CDR3 protein: CASRRGDRGNQPQHF. The CDR3 DNA reads TGTGCCAGCAGAAGGGGGGACAGGGGGAATCAGCCCCAGCATTTT.

A few counts support this clonotype. The rearrangement uses TRBV3-1 and TRBJ1-1; D not certain. The CDR3 covers 11 residues. Deletions cut 0 bases from V and 7 bases from J, with 3 bases between. Germline lookup yields CDR1 LGHDT and CDR2 YNNKEL (reference sequence). The CDR3 DNA reads as TGTGCCAGCAGCCAAGAAAATGAAGCTTTCTTT. Amino acid sequence: CASSQENEAFF.

This sequence joins TRBV12-3 or TRBV12-4 and TRBJ2-3; 10 positions match TRBD2. The CDR3 covers 15 residues. J was trimmed by 12 bases and V by 3 bases; bases with no gene match: 12. The DNA of the CDR3 is TGTGCCAGCAGTTTCGGGCGGGTAGCGGGGGGCCATCAGTATTTT. The encoded protein is CASSFGRVAGGHQYF.

The chain recombines TRBV20-1 with TRBJ2-1; 9 bases map to TRBD2. J gave up 12 bases and V 0 bases, and 15 bases lay outside the gene matches. CDR3 size: 16 residues. Germline-derived CDR1 and CDR2 are DFQATT and SNEGSKA (reference sequence). The CDR3 is CSARDPGLAGTDGQFF. For the CDR3, the DNA is TGCAGTGCTAGAGATCCCGGGCTAGCGGGAACCGACGGGCAGTTCTTC.

This clonotype was counted a few times. The rearrangement links TRBV11-2 to TRBJ1-1; 10 bases match TRBD1. The ends lost 5 bases at V and 1 base at J; junction bases unmatched: 10. This CDR3 has 17 residues. In germline, CDR1 is SGHAT, CDR2 FQNNGV. CDR3 in DNA: TGTGCCAGCAGCCCTCCTAGACAGGGGGCAAGGAACACTGAAGCTTTCTTT. This sequence encodes CASSPPRQGARNTEAFF.

This clonotype was counted only a few times. The chain uses TRBV20-1 and TRBJ1-2; D perhaps matches TRBD1 (6 bases). This CDR3 is built from 13 residues. V was shortened by 4 bases and J by 7 bases, with 16 bases between the two germline ends. Germline CDR1 is DFQATT and CDR2 is SNEGSKA (reference sequence). CDR3 sequence (DNA): TGCAGTGCTAACACAGGGACTCTCCGTGGCTACACCTTC. Encoded protein: CSANTGTLRGYTF.

The chain uses TRBV11-2 and TRBJ2-2, with 7 bases identical to TRBD2. CDR1 and CDR2 (germline): SGHAT, FQNNGV. Unmatched junction bases numbered 6, after V lost 5 bases and J lost 9 bases. CDR3 length: 13 amino acids. CDR3 coding DNA: TGTGCCAGCAGCCCCCGGGGGGTCCGGGAGCTGTTTTTT. It specifies CASSPRGVRELFF.

This clonotype was detected a few times. The chain employs TRBV5-1 and TRBJ2-3, with 8 bases that match TRBD1. Trimming took 4 bases from V and 5 from J; bases not matched to a gene: 9. The CDR3 extends over 15 amino acids. Germline lookup yields CDR1 SGHRS and CDR2 YFSETQ. CDR3 in amino acids: CASSASRGRVDTQYF. The CDR3, as DNA: TGCGCCAGCAGCGCGTCCAGGGGGCGCGTAGATACGCAGTATTTT.

This clonotype was seen a few times. This chain uses TRBV20-1 with TRBJ2-1, with TRBD2 matching over 10 bases. CDR3 length equals 16 residues. J lost 0 bases, V lost 0 bases, and 2 bases had no gene match. From germline, CDR1 is DFQATT and CDR2 SNEGSKA (reference sequence). CDR3 nucleotides: TGCAGTGCTAGAGATTTAGCGGGGGGCTCCTACAATGAGCAGTTCTTC. The encoded protein is CSARDLAGGSYNEQFF.

The genes are TRBV19 and TRBJ2-5; perhaps TRBD1 as D (5 bases). V was pared by 3 bases and J by 1 base, with 9 bases between. In germline, CDR1 is LNHDA, CDR2 SQIVND (reference sequence). This CDR3 is 14 amino acids long. In DNA, the CDR3 is TGTGCCAGTAGTATGGACACGATCCAAGAGACCCAGTACTTC. Translated: CASSMDTIQETQYF. Full variable domain (outside the CDR3, taken from reference TRBV19 and TRBJ2-5): DGGITQSPKYLFRKEGQNVTLSCEQNLNHDAMYWYRQDPGQGLRLIYYSQIVNDFQKGDIAEGYSVSREKKESFPLTVTSAQKNPTAFYLCASSMDTIQETQYFGPGTRLLVL.

This chain connects TRBV5-6 to TRBJ2-1; D is perhaps TRBD1 (6 bases). CDR3 length: 14 residues. Looked up from germline, CDR1 is SGHDT and CDR2 is YYEEEE. V was shortened by 0 bases and J by 5 bases, with 9 bases between the two germline ends. Written as DNA, the CDR3 is TGTGCCAGCAGCTTGGCGCCAGGGGACAATGAGCAGTTCTTC. This translates into CASSLAPGDNEQFF.

Points on this clonotype: At one boundary the junction diverges from the germline segment, which might be a read error. The V and J genes are TRBV9 and TRBJ2-5, with 7 bases aligning to TRBD1. The germline CDR1 and CDR2 sequences are SGDLS and YYNGEE. The CDR3 totals 18 residues. CDR3 DNA sequence: TGTGCCAGCAGCGAGACCGGGACAGAAATCCCCTCCCAAGAGACCCAGTATTTC. It is translated as CASSETGTEIPSQETQYF. The whole variable domain, filled in from reference TRBV9 and TRBJ2-5, reads DSGVTQTPKHLITATGQRVTLRCSPRSGDLSVYWYQQSLDQGLQFLIQYYNGEERAKGNILERFSAQQFPDLHSELNLSSLELGDSALYFCASSETGTEIPSQETQYFGPGTRLLVL.

In this sample, this clonotype turned up many times. This chain joins TRBV7-2 and TRBJ2-3; TRBD1 or TRBD2 may be the D gene (6 bases each). The CDR3 has 15 residues. The V and J ends lost 2 bases and 3 bases respectively, with 12 bases between them. Germline V lookup: CDR1 SGHTA, CDR2 FQGNSA. CDR3 in DNA: TGTGCCAGCAGCTTAATCCGGGGGCAGACAGATACGCAGTATTTT. This codes for CASSLIRGQTDTQYF.

This clonotype was counted a few times. V gene TRBV5-1 combines with J gene TRBJ2-1; tentative D call: TRBD2 (5 bases). The V and J ends lost 2 bases and 8 bases respectively, with 20 bases between them. This CDR3 comprises 16 residues. In germline, CDR1 is SGHRS, CDR2 YFSETQ. This chain's CDR3 is CASSLGARAFGDEQFF. The CDR3 DNA reads as TGCGCCAGCAGCTTAGGAGCGAGGGCCTTCGGCGATGAGCAGTTCTTC. Supplemented by reference TRBV5-1 and TRBJ2-1, the full variable domain reads KAGVTQTPRYLIKTRGQQVTLSCSPISGHRSVSWYQQTPGQGLQFLFEYFSETQRNKGNFPGRFSGRQFSNSRSEMNVSTLELGDSALYLCASSLGARAFGDEQFFGPGTRLTVL.

A few counts support this clonotype. The chain joins TRBV3-1 to TRBJ1-6; TRBD1 might be the D (5 bases). From germline, CDR1 is LGHDT and CDR2 YNNKEL (reference sequence). Trimming left V 4 bases short and J 8 bases short, with 12 bases between. The CDR3 loop spans 14 amino acids. CDR3 nucleotides: TGTGCCAGCAGCCTCAAGGACAAGGATTCACCCCTCCACTTT. Protein product: CASSLKDKDSPLHF.

V is TRBV30 and J is TRBJ2-7, with 7 positions matching TRBD2. V dropped 6 bases and J dropped 1; count of bases not matched to a gene: 9. The CDR3 consists of 14 residues. Germline CDR1 GTSNPN, CDR2 SVGIG (reference sequence). The CDR3 nucleotides read TGTGCCTGCGTAAAGGGACTATCTTCCTACGAGCAGTACTTC. This encodes CACVKGLSSYEQYF.

In DNA, the CDR3 is TGTGCCAGCAGCTTATTACTAGCGGGGGGGCCAAATGAGCAGTTCTTC. Its translation is CASSLLLAGGPNEQFF. This chain links TRBV7-9 with TRBJ2-1; 13 nucleotides agree with TRBD2. The CDR3 spans 16 residues. From germline, CDR1 is SEHNR and CDR2 FQNEAQ (reference sequence). J lost 7 bases, V lost 2 bases, and 5 bases had no gene match.

This sequence joins TRBV6-5 and TRBJ1-6, with a tentative D call TRBD1 (6 bases). Between the trimmed V and J ends, which lost 2 bases and 7 bases, there was a span of 24 bases. The germline gives CDR1 MNHEY, CDR2 SVGAGI. There are 19 residues in the CDR3. The CDR3 bases are TGTGCCAGCAGTTACACAAAAAAGGCCGCCTACAGGGCCAATTCACCCCTCCACTTT. Amino acids: CASSYTKKAAYRANSPLHF.

This clonotype was detected many times. The CDR3: CSARLTGTRNSPLHF. The CDR3 nucleotides read TGCAGTGCTAGGCTTACAGGGACTCGGAATTCACCCCTCCACTTT. The gene calls are TRBV20-1 and TRBJ1-6; D perhaps matches TRBD1 (6 bases). V was pared by 3 bases and J by 7 bases, with 16 bases between. The CDR3 extends over 15 amino acids. In germline, CDR1 is DFQATT, CDR2 SNEGSKA (reference sequence).